A selection of T cell receptor beta chains follows, all from one sample in a study of blood T cells in healthy people across ages. One entry per CDR3 protein, called by TCRdb with MiXCR from the 5' RACE reads. The sample records 600,000 to 1,000,000 distinct CDR3 sequences, more than 20% being singletons. Another study also made use of these data, one on T cells of mothers and their children.

Sequencing input: blood. These receptors originate from a boy aged 5-17 years in good health. Each CDR3 is given with its conserved first and last residue. A D gene is named only where the DNA matches it firmly. Where a row states a size, it is once, few, many or the class of an expanded clone; other rows omit it.

v_gene,j_gene,abundance,d_gene,CDR3nt,CDR3aa
TRBV29-1,TRBJ2-1,-,-,TGCAGCGTCTTGCGGATGAGCGGTGAGCAGTTCTTC,CSVLRMSGEQFF
TRBV28,TRBJ2-1,-,-,TGTGCCAGCAGTTTATCTTCCTGGGGCGGTGAGCAGTTCTTC,CASSLSSWGGEQFF
TRBV28,TRBJ2-5,few,-,TGTGCCAGCAGAAATCCAGGGGGGGCACGAGAGACCCAGTACTTC,CASRNPGGARETQYF
TRBV12-3/TRBV12-4,TRBJ2-3,-,-,TGTGCCAGCATAACTAGCAATTCTAGCACAGATACGCAGTATTTT,CASITSNSSTDTQYF
TRBV6-5,TRBJ1-1,-,-,TGTGCCAGCAGTTACCCAGGGGCGGGGGCTTTCTTT,CASSYPGAGAFF
TRBV28,TRBJ2-3,few,-,TGTGCCAGCATCCCATCTATACGGGAGTCGACAGATACGCAGTATTTT,CASIPSIRESTDTQYF
TRBV6-1,TRBJ1-2,-,-,TGTGCCAGCAGAGACCACAGGGTTCCAACGGCCAACTATGGCTACACCTTC,CASRDHRVPTANYGYTF
TRBV24-1,TRBJ2-7,-,TRBD2,TGTGCCACCAGTGGGGAGGGACCCTACGAGCAGTACTTC,CATSGEGPYEQYF
TRBV29-1,TRBJ2-4,few,-,TGCAGCGTTGTCTGGGCGGAAGCCAAAAACATTCAGTACTTC,CSVVWAEAKNIQYF
TRBV5-8,TRBJ2-5,few,-,TGTGCCAGCACCACCGGGACAAACCAAGAGACCCAGTACTTC,CASTTGTNQETQYF
TRBV9,TRBJ2-7,-,TRBD2,TGTGCCAGCAGCGTAGGAGGGACTAGCGGAACTTACGAGCAGTACTTC,CASSVGGTSGTYEQYF
TRBV6-1,TRBJ1-4,few,TRBD1,TGTGCCAGCAGCCCCGGGACAGCCCCAACTAATGAAAAACTGTTTTTT,CASSPGTAPTNEKLFF
TRBV20-1,TRBJ2-7,few,-,TGCAGTGCTAGATTCGGAAACGCCTACGAGCAGTACTTC,CSARFGNAYEQYF